This is a list of T cell receptor beta chains from one sample in a study of blood T cells in healthy people across ages. TCRdb redid the calling of the 5' RACE reads with MiXCR, one entry per CDR3 protein. The sample includes about 1.8 million distinct CDR3 sequences, about 49% of them seen just once. The sequenced material came from blood. All receptors derive from a woman aged 40-49 years in good health. The CDR3 runs from the conserved cysteine through the conserved F or W. The D gene is left open where the match is weak. Expanded clones are given a class, and other clones once, few, many or no size at all.

TRBJ1-5	once	TRBD1	TRBV12-3/TRBV12-4	CASSEGQGWNQPQHF	TGTGCCAGCAGTGAAGGACAGGGTTGGAATCAGCCCCAGCATTTT
TRBJ1-5	few	.	TRBV6-1	CASSQFTGSNQPQHF	TGTGCCAGCAGTCAATTCACAGGGAGCAATCAGCCCCAGCATTTT
TRBJ2-1	.	.	TRBV4-2	CASSQGGDFANEQFF	TGTGCCAGCAGCCAAGGGGGGGACTTCGCCAATGAGCAGTTCTTC
TRBJ2-1	.	TRBD1	TRBV5-6	CASSRLGQTYNEQFF	TGTGCCAGCAGCCGCCTGGGACAGACTTACAATGAGCAGTTCTTC
TRBJ2-1	.	.	TRBV2	CASSEVGGNEQFF	TGTGCCAGCAGTGAGGTTGGAGGCAATGAGCAGTTCTTC
TRBJ1-6	.	.	TRBV4-1	CASSPTPGWGAYNSPLHF	TGCGCCAGCAGCCCAACTCCCGGATGGGGGGCCTATAATTCACCCCTCCACTTT
TRBJ2-7	.	.	TRBV5-1	CASSLGAGSIYEQYF	TGCGCCAGCAGCTTGGGTGCCGGCAGTATCTACGAGCAGTACTTC
TRBJ2-1	.	.	TRBV6-4	CASSGGQRGYNEQFF	TGTGCCAGCAGCGGAGGGCAAAGGGGCTACAATGAGCAGTTCTTC
TRBJ2-1	few	TRBD1	TRBV28	CASSPRGQGAINEQFF	TGTGCCAGCAGTCCCCGAGGACAGGGGGCGATCAATGAGCAGTTCTTC
TRBJ1-5	.	.	TRBV12-3/TRBV12-4	CASSHRQTALYSNQPQHF	TGTGCCAGCAGTCACCGACAGACAGCCCTCTATAGCAATCAGCCCCAGCATTTT
TRBJ1-2	.	.	TRBV29-1	CSVEVWTANSYGYTF	TGCAGCGTTGAAGTGTGGACAGCGAATTCCTATGGCTACACCTTC